These 18 T cell receptor beta chains originate from one sample sequenced in a study of T cell responses to AZD1222 COVID-19 vaccine. TCRdb keeps only in-frame clones here, not all; method: immunoSEQ multiplex PCR. The sample yields about 120,000 clones, about 90% seen once. The source material was peripheral blood, sampled on day 0 of AZD1222 vaccination. Every receptor here comes from an adult in good health.

This clone came up once. The genes are TRBV19 and TRBJ2-1, with 7 bases matching TRBD2. V shed 2 bases and J 10 bases; nucleotides not matched to a gene: 5. Germline assignment: CDR1 LNHDA and CDR2 SQIVND (reference sequence). The CDR3 is made up of 13 amino acids. In DNA form, the CDR3 reads TGTGCCAGTAGTATAAGGACTAGAGTCGAGCAGTTCTTC. This translates into CASSIRTRVEQFF.

V gene TRBV5-1 combines with J gene TRBJ2-5; TRBD1 aligns across 11 bases. Germline assignment: CDR1 SGHRS and CDR2 YFSETQ. The CDR3 is made up of 14 amino acids. The trim removed 4 bases at V and 3 bases at J, leaving 2 bases unmatched. The CDR3 loop is CASSGTGGEETQYF. The CDR3 bases are TGCGCCAGCAGCGGGACAGGGGGGGAAGAGACCCAGTACTTC.

The gene calls are TRBV6-1 and TRBJ2-4, with D possibly being TRBD2 (6 bases). V dropped 0 bases and J dropped 0 bases, with 15 bases sitting between them. This CDR3 has 18 residues. Germline-derived CDR1 and CDR2 are MNHNS and SASEGT. The CDR3 is CASSEAERRTTAKNIQYF. CDR3 nucleotide sequence: TGTGCCAGCAGTGAAGCGGAGAGACGGACTACAGCCAAAAACATTCAGTACTTC.

V is TRBV28 and J is TRBJ1-1; no firm D call. The germline V gene encodes CDR1 MDHEN and CDR2 SYDVKM. V lost 7 bases, J lost 2 bases, and 8 bases lay in between. This CDR3 comprises 12 residues. The CDR3 DNA follows: TGTGCCAGCAACGAGATCAACACTGAAGCTTTCTTT. This encodes CASNEINTEAFF.

This CDR3 reads CASSYRPDPMGYTF. The CDR3 DNA reads TGTGCCAGCAGTTACAGGCCCGACCCTATGGGCTACACCTTC. The rearrangement uses TRBV2 and TRBJ1-2; maybe TRBD1 (5 bases). This CDR3 comprises 14 residues. Trimming took 5 bases from V and 8 from J, leaving 18 bases between them. Looked up from germline, CDR1 is SNHLY and CDR2 is FYNNEI.

This sequence joins TRBV27 and TRBJ1-2; a weak D match, TRBD1 (5 bases). V was cut by 5 bases and J by 0 bases, with 16 bases left in between. The CDR3 covers 16 residues. Germline CDR1 and CDR2: MNHEY and SMNVEV (reference sequence). In nucleotides, the CDR3 is TGTGCCAGCAGTCCCAAAGGCCAGGGCTCTAACTATGGCTACACCTTC. Translating gives CASSPKGQGSNYGYTF.

V is TRBV6-5 and J is TRBJ1-5, with TRBD1 matching 9 bases. V was clipped by 5 bases and J by 7 bases; unmatched bases: 3. Germline V gives CDR1 MNHEY, CDR2 SVGAGI. The CDR3 contains 13 residues. The CDR3 DNA follows: TGTGCCAGCAGTCGACAGGGGGGACAGCCCCAGCATTTT. Protein product: CASSRQGGQPQHF.

J is TRBJ1-5 and V is TRBV2; possible D gene TRBD1, 5 bases. Looked up from germline, CDR1 is SNHLY and CDR2 is FYNNEI. V lost 2 bases, J lost 3 bases, and 8 bases lay in between. The CDR3 loop spans 14 amino acids. In DNA form, the CDR3 reads TGTGCCAGCAGTGAACAGGGCGTCAATCAGCCCCAGCATTTT. Translating gives CASSEQGVNQPQHF. The entire variable domain, with the rest obtained from reference TRBV2 and TRBJ1-5, is as follows: EPEVTQTPSHQVTQMGQEVILRCVPISNHLYFYWYRQILGQKVEFLVSFYNNEISEKSEIFDDQFSVERPDGSNFTLKIRSTKLEDSAMYFCASSEQGVNQPQHFGDGTRLSIL.

The J gene is TRBJ1-4, the V gene TRBV5-1, with a weak D call TRBD1 (5 bases). CDR1 is SGHRS and CDR2 is YFSETQ in the germline V gene. Trimming stripped 2 bases from V and 3 bases from J, with 14 bases between. The CDR3 is made up of 16 amino acids. The CDR3 loop reads CASSLGTVFSNEKLFF. The CDR3 DNA follows: TGCGCCAGCAGCTTAGGGACCGTCTTCTCTAATGAAAAACTGTTTTTT.

V is TRBV5-1 and J is TRBJ1-2; D remains ambiguous. The CDR3 has 13 residues. The V gene lost 4 bases and the J gene lost 7 bases, with 14 bases spanning the gap. CDR1 and CDR2 from the germline V gene are SGHRS and YFSETQ. The CDR3 DNA reads TGCGCCAGCAGCACCGACCCGCGCGGTGGCTACACCTTC. Its translation: CASSTDPRGGYTF.

The chain's CDR3 is CASSLSETQYF. Here the CDR3 DNA reads TGTGCCAGCAGTTTATCGGAGACCCAGTACTTC. The chain carries TRBV27 and TRBJ2-5, with D uncertain. Germline assignment: CDR1 MNHEY and CDR2 SMNVEV (reference sequence). V lost 0 bases and J lost 5, with 1 base in between. The CDR3 sequence is 11 residues long.

J is TRBJ1-2 and V is TRBV5-1; possible D gene TRBD1, 5 bases. There are 13 residues in the CDR3. Per germline, CDR1 SGHRS and CDR2 YFSETQ. V lost 7 bases, J lost 4 bases, and 14 bases lay in between. The CDR3 DNA is TGCGCCAGCGGCGACGAGGGGAGCTATGGCTACACCTTC. Translated, it gives CASGDEGSYGYTF.

The chain recombines TRBV3-1 (or the pseudogene TRBV3-2) with TRBJ1-5, with 9 positions matching TRBD1. J gave up 7 bases and V 3 bases, and 4 bases lay outside the gene matches. Germline CDR1 LGHDT, CDR2 YNNKEL (reference sequence). CDR3 length equals 14 residues. CDR3 DNA: TGTGCCAGCAGCCAGCGACAGGGGGGACAGCCCCAGCATTTT. As protein: CASSQRQGGQPQHF.

The rearrangement joins TRBV6-5 to TRBJ1-4, with 7 nucleotides matching TRBD1. The CDR3 loop spans 13 amino acids. V gave up 9 bases and J gave up 8 bases; unmatched junction bases: 9. Germline V gene lookup returns CDR1 MNHEY and CDR2 SVGAGI. CDR3 residues: CASWRGLWEKLFF. CDR3 DNA sequence: TGTGCCAGTTGGAGGGGGCTTTGGGAAAAACTGTTTTTT.

As to this clone: The identical CDR3 is also encoded by other nucleotide sequences in the sample. CDR3 region: CASSQERGQPQHF. The CDR3 nucleotides are TGTGCCAGCAGCCAAGAGCGGGGTCAGCCCCAGCATTTT. The V gene is TRBV3-1 (or the pseudogene TRBV3-2), the J gene TRBJ1-5, with unresolved D. Trimming left V 0 bases short and J 6 bases short, with 6 bases between. The length of the CDR3 is 13 residues. Per the germline V gene, CDR1 is LGHDT and CDR2 is YNNKEL (reference sequence).

The gene calls are TRBV19 and TRBJ2-2, with a tentative D call TRBD2 (5 bases). V was shortened by 4 bases and J by 3 bases, with 9 bases between the two germline ends. Germline-derived CDR1 and CDR2 are LNHDA and SQIVND (reference sequence). The CDR3 runs 14 residues. CDR3 nucleotide sequence: TGTGCCAGTAGTAACGGGATCTACACCGGGGAGCTGTTTTTT. Translating gives CASSNGIYTGELFF.

The J gene is TRBJ1-1, the V gene TRBV5-1; D call uncertain. This CDR3 has 13 residues. V was cut by 5 bases and J by 4 bases, with 12 bases left in between. The germline CDR1 and CDR2 sequences are SGHRS and YFSETQ. Written as DNA, the CDR3 is TGCGCCAGCAGTTCCCAGAGCGGCACTGAAGCTTTCTTT. It codes for CASSSQSGTEAFF.

The chain couples TRBV5-4 to TRBJ1-2, with D unresolved. The CDR3 covers 14 residues. V lost 2 bases to trimming and J lost 3 bases, with 11 bases between them. Germline assignment: CDR1 SGHNT and CDR2 YYREEE (reference sequence). The CDR3 DNA sequence: TGTGCCAGCAGCTTCGAGCGCGCTTACTATGGCTACACCTTC. Encoded protein: CASSFERAYYGYTF. Using reference TRBV5-4 and TRBJ1-2 for the parts outside the CDR3, the full variable domain is ETGVTQSPTHLIKTRGQQVTLRCSSQSGHNTVSWYQQALGQGPQFIFQYYREEENGRGNFPPRFSGLQFPNYSSELNVNALELDDSALYLCASSFERAYYGYTFGSGTRLTVV.